A selection of T cell receptor beta chains follows, all from one sample in a study of shared clonotypes between healthy human individuals. Produced via immunoSEQ multiplex PCR; TCRdb's table is partial and in-frame only. The table lists about 2.3 million clones, over 90% of them singletons. The source material was naive CD4+ T cells from PBMCs. The receptor set was obtained from a man aged 18 to 30 in good health. Some clones in this sample may be carry-over from other donors' samples. CDR3s include the opening cysteine and the closing phenylalanine or tryptophan. D genes are given only for firm matches. Size is omitted from some rows. Given values are once, few, many or a class for expanded clones.

j_call | v_call | d_call | clone_size | cdr3_aa | cdr3_nt
TRBJ2-6 | TRBV5-6 | . | . | CASSFGTPSGANVLTF | TGTGCCAGCAGCTTCGGGACACCCTCAGGGGCCAACGTCCTGACTTTC
TRBJ2-2 | TRBV7-3 | TRBD2 | . | CASSSGLAGPPNTGELFF | TGTGCCAGCAGCTCGGGACTAGCGGGACCTCCGAACACCGGGGAGCTGTTTTTT
TRBJ2-5 | TRBV5-4 | . | . | CASSLGLLNQETQYF | TGTGCCAGCAGCTTGGGACTTTTAAACCAAGAGACCCAGTACTTC
TRBJ2-1 | TRBV4-3 | . | . | CASSLSEQGYNEQFF | TGCGCCAGCAGCCTAAGCGAACAGGGATACAATGAGCAGTTCTTC
TRBJ1-2 | TRBV20-1 | . | few | CSARGGSGYTF | TGCAGTGCTAGAGGGGGAAGTGGCTACACCTTC
TRBJ2-3 | TRBV7-9 | . | . | CASSPRTTSTDTQYF | TGTGCCAGCAGCCCTAGGACAACTAGCACAGATACGCAGTATTTT
TRBJ2-1 | TRBV2 | . | . | CASSPNADPSPDEQFF | TGTGCCAGCAGTCCAAATGCGGACCCGAGCCCCGATGAGCAGTTCTTC
TRBJ2-3 | TRBV7-9 | . | . | CASSLARPSTDTQYF | TGTGCCAGCAGCTTAGCAAGGCCTAGCACAGATACGCAGTATTTT
TRBJ1-4 | TRBV5-1 | . | . | CASSPRPGSNEKLFF | TGCGCCAGCAGCCCTCGTCCCGGATCTAATGAAAAACTGTTTTTT
TRBJ1-5 | TRBV5-6 | . | few | CASSFQGGQPQHF | TGTGCCAGCAGCTTTCAAGGAGGTCAGCCCCAGCATTTT